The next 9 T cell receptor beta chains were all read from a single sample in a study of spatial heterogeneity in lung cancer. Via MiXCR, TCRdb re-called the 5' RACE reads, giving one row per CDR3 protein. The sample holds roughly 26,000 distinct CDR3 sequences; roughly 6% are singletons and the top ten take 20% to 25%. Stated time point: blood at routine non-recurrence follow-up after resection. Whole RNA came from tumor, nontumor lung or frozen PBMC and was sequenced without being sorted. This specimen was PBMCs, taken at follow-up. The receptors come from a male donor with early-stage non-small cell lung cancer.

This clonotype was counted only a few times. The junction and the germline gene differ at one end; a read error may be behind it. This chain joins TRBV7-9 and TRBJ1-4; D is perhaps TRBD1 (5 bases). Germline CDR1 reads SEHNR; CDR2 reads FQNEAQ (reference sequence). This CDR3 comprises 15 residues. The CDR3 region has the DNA TGTGCCAGCAGTTTAGGGACCGGCATTAATGAAAAACTGTTTTTT. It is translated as CASSLGTGINEKLFF.

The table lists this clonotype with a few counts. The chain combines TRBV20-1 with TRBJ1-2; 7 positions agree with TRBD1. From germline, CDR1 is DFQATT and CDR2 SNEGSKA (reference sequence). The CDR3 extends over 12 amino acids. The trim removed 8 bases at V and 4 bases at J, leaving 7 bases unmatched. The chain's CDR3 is CSQDRDTYGYTF. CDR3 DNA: TGCAGTCAAGACAGGGATACCTATGGCTACACCTTC.

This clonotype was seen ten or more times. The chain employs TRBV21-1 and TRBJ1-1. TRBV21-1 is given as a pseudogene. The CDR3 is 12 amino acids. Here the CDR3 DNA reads TGTGCCAGCAGCAAAGTGGTCCCTGAAGCTTTCTTT. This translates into CASSKVVPEAFF.

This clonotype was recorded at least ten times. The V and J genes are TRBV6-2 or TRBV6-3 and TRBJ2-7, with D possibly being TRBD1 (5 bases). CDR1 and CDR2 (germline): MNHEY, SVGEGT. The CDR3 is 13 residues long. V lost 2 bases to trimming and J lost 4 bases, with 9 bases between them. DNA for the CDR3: TGTGCCAGCAGTTACCTTAGGGGTTACGAGCAGTACGTC. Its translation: CASSYLRGYEQYV.

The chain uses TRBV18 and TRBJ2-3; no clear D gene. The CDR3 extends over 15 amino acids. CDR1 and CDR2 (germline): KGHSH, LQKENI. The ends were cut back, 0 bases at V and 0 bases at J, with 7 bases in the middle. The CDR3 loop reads CASSPPRASTDTQYF. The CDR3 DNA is TGTGCCAGCTCACCACCCAGAGCTAGCACAGATACGCAGTATTTT.

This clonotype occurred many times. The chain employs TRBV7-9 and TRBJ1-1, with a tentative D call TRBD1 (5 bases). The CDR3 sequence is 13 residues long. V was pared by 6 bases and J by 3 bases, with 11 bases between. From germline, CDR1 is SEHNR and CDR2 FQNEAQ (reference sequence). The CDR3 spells CASRIGADTEAFF. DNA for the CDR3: TGTGCCAGCAGAATCGGGGCTGACACTGAAGCTTTCTTT.

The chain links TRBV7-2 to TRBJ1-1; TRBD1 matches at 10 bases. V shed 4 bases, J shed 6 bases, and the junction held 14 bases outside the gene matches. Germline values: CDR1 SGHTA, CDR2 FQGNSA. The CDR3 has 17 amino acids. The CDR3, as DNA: TGTGCCAGCAGCTCCGACAGGGGGCACCCCCTAGGCTCTGAAGCTTTCTTT. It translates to CASSSDRGHPLGSEAFF.

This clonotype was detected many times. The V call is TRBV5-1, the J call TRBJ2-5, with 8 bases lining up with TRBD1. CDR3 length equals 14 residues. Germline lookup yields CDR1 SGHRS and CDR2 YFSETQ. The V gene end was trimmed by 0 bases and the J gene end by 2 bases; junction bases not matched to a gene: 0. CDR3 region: CASSLGDRQETQYF. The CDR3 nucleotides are TGCGCCAGCAGCTTGGGGGACAGGCAAGAGACCCAGTACTTC.

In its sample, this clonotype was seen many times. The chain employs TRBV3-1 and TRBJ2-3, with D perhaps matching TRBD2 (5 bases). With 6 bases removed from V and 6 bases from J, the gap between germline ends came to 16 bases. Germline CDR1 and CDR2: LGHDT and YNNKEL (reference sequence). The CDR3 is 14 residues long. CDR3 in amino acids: CASRRAAGTDTQYF. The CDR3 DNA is TGTGCCAGCAGACGGGCGGCGGGTACCGATACGCAGTATTTT.